This TCR beta chain was recovered during a study of blood T cell repertoires in COVID-19. Study details: Samples came from the United States, Italy and Spain, spanning acute and convalescent COVID-19. PBMCs, B-cell-depleted T cells, or T cells provided the cDNA or gDNA that made up the material.

CDR3 length: 13 amino acids. CDR1 is LNHDA and CDR2 is SQIVND in the germline V gene (reference sequence). V was shortened by 4 bases and J by 10 bases, with 14 bases between the two germline ends. Generated by immunoSEQ multiplex PCR, the TCRdb table keeps only in-frame clones and is missing some. The repertoire holds some 150,000 clones, with approximately 91% as singletons. This receptor was taken from a woman younger than 30 who had recovered from COVID-19. The sequenced material came from PBMCs or T cells enriched from blood (not recorded which). The chain employs TRBV19 and TRBJ2-1; a weak D match, TRBD1 (6 bases). CDR3 in DNA: TGTGCCAGTAGTACGGACAGCCGAGGGGAGCAGTTCTTC. Translated, it gives CASSTDSRGEQFF.